This TCR beta chain stems from a study of blood T cell repertoires in COVID-19. Study-wide context: The United States, Italy and Spain provided the acute and convalescent COVID-19 samples.

Generated by immunoSEQ multiplex PCR, the TCRdb table keeps only in-frame clones and is missing some. This table holds roughly 250,000 clones, roughly 84% found once. Germline V gene lookup returns CDR1 SGHRS and CDR2 YFSETQ. The CDR3 is 15 residues long. Trimming at V came to 3 bases and at J to 5 bases, leaving 6 bases not matched to a gene. This clonotype originated in a woman in her forties with active or convalescent COVID-19. The rearrangement links TRBV5-1 to TRBJ2-1; the match to TRBD2 covers 9 bases. The source material was peripheral blood. The CDR3 loop is CASSSISGGDNEQFF. The DNA of the CDR3 is TGCGCCAGCAGCTCTATTAGCGGGGGCGACAATGAGCAGTTCTTC.